Included here is one TCR beta chain sequence, with context. One end of the junction fails to match germline, which may point to a read error. These data belong to a study of cytomegalovirus exposure and HLA in healthy donors. The CDR3 consists of 15 residues. The V gene's germline CDR1 is LNHDA and CDR2 SQIVND (reference sequence). Use of 60 Vbeta and 13 Jbeta primers characterized the PCR. The assay was immunoSEQ multiplex PCR, and TCRdb's table has in-frame clones only and misses some. The table gives some 130,000 clones; the top ten clones make up over 1.5% of it. The source is a woman aged 40-49 years in good health and CMV-seropositive. The sequenced sample consisted of PBMCs. The genes are TRBV19 and TRBJ1-1, with 9 bases identical to TRBD1. CDR3 amino acids: CAGSRDREENTEAFF. As DNA, the CDR3 is TGTGCCGGTAGCCGGGACAGGGAAGAGAACACTGAAGCTTTCTTT.